The next 23 T cell receptor beta chains were all read from a single sample in a study of T cell repertoires in cytomegalovirus infection. One entry per CDR3 protein, called by TCRdb with MiXCR from the reads. The table includes roughly 310,000 distinct CDR3 sequences, around a sixth detected once. Sequenced sample: PBMCs. All receptors derive from a human donor in good health (CMV status not recorded). Some clones in this sample may be carry-over from other donors' samples.

This clonotype was seen at least ten times. This sequence joins TRBV12-3 or TRBV12-4 and TRBJ1-1; D is perhaps TRBD1 (5 bases). The ends were cut back, 5 bases at V and 1 base at J, with 11 bases in the middle. CDR3 size: 14 residues. The CDR3 region is CASSRDRENTEAFF. The DNA for the CDR3 is TGTGCCAGCAGTCGGGACCGAGAGAACACTGAAGCTTTCTTT.

This clonotype is a singleton in its sample. A much larger clonotype is one base distant, so this may be a read error. The rearrangement uses TRBV7-2 and TRBJ2-7, with D possibly being TRBD1 (5 bases). There are 15 residues in the CDR3. V shed 1 base and J shed 2 bases, with 12 bases lying between them. Germline-derived CDR1 and CDR2 are SGHTA and FQGNSA. As DNA, the CDR3 is TGTGCCAGCAGCTTAGGTGCTGACAGAGCCTACGAGCAGTACTTC. Translating it yields CASSLGADRAYEQYF. Looking up the rest from reference TRBV7-2 and TRBJ2-7 gives the full variable domain: GAGVSQSPSNKVTEKGKDVELRCDPISGHTALYWYRQSLGQGLEFLIYFQGNSAPDKSGLPSDRFSAERTGGSVSTLTIQRTQQEDSAVYLCASSLGADRAYEQYFGPGTRLTVT.

The V and J genes are TRBV7-2 and TRBJ2-7; the D call may be TRBD1 or TRBD2 (5 bases each). Germline lookup yields CDR1 SGHTA and CDR2 FQGNSA. The ends were cut back, 7 bases at V and 7 bases at J, with 14 bases in the middle. CDR3 length: 12 residues. CDR3 nucleotide sequence: TGTGCCAGCACCCCAAGAGGGGAGGAGCAGTACTTC. This translates into CASTPRGEEQYF.

CDR3 nucleotides: TGTGCCAGCAGTTACGTACAGGGGCATTCCTACGAGCAGTACTTC. This sequence encodes CASSYVQGHSYEQYF. The V and J genes are TRBV28 and TRBJ2-7, with TRBD1 matching 7 bases. The CDR3 runs to 15 residues. J lost 1 base, V lost 4 bases, and 7 bases had no gene match. Per the germline V gene, CDR1 is MDHEN and CDR2 is SYDVKM.

CDR3 residues: CASRTGFENTGELFF. For the CDR3, the DNA is TGTGCCAGCAGGACGGGATTTGAGAACACCGGGGAGCTGTTTTTT. The V call is TRBV5-4, the J call TRBJ2-2, with a possible D match to TRBD2 (5 bases). The CDR3 totals 15 residues. The germline CDR1 and CDR2 sequences are SGHNT and YYREEE (reference sequence). The ends were cut back, 5 bases at V and 1 base at J, with 12 bases in the middle.

The rearrangement joins TRBV28 to TRBJ2-7; TRBD1 matches 9 bases. The CDR3 consists of 13 residues. Germline CDR1 reads MDHEN; CDR2 reads SYDVKM. V trimming: 6 bases; J trimming: 7 bases; junction bases outside the gene matches: 7. The CDR3, as DNA: TGTGCCAGCAGCATTCACAGGGGGCGGGAGCAGTACTTC. It yields the protein CASSIHRGREQYF.

This clonotype has more than one count but fewer than ten. The rearrangement joins TRBV6-1 to TRBJ2-3; 7 nucleotides line up with TRBD1. With 5 bases clipped from V and 4 bases from J, the junction kept 3 bases outside the gene matches. The CDR3 length is 13 residues. Germline V gives CDR1 MNHNS, CDR2 SASEGT. The CDR3 loop is CASSPDRADTQYF. CDR3 coding DNA: TGTGCCAGCAGTCCAGACAGGGCAGATACGCAGTATTTT.

This clonotype was recorded a few times. V and J are TRBV10-3 and TRBJ2-5, with D unclear. The CDR3 has 11 amino acids. The ends were cut back, 5 bases at V and 4 bases at J, with 5 bases in the middle. Looked up from germline, CDR1 is ENHRY and CDR2 is SYGVKD. In nucleotides, the CDR3 is TGTGCCATCAGTTCTTCAGAGACCCAGTACTTC. Translated, it gives CAISSSETQYF.

This chain links TRBV9 with TRBJ2-7, with 14 positions matching TRBD2. This CDR3 has 18 amino acids. Germline V gene lookup returns CDR1 SGDLS and CDR2 YYNGEE. J was trimmed by 0 bases and V by 5 bases; bases with no gene match: 10. The chain's CDR3 is CASSEGTSGGFFSYEQYF. The CDR3 DNA reads as TGTGCCAGCAGTGAAGGGACTAGCGGGGGTTTTTTCTCCTACGAGCAGTACTTC.

The V and J genes are TRBV19 and TRBJ1-6; 10 nucleotides line up with TRBD1. V lost 2 bases and J lost 10; bases outside the gene matches: 8. CDR1 and CDR2 (germline): LNHDA, SQIVND (reference sequence). The CDR3 extends over 16 amino acids. The DNA for the CDR3 is TGTGCCAGTAGTATACTTACCGGGACAGGGGACTCACCCCTCCACTTT. Protein product: CASSILTGTGDSPLHF.

In this sample, this clonotype turned up many times. The chain links TRBV10-3 to TRBJ2-7; 8 bases align to TRBD1. Per the germline V gene, CDR1 is ENHRY and CDR2 is SYGVKD. V shed 3 bases and J 4 bases; nucleotides not matched to a gene: 5. This CDR3 has 14 amino acids. The CDR3 coding sequence is TGTGCCATCAGTGACTCAGGGGGCCTGTACGAGCAGTACTTC. It yields the protein CAISDSGGLYEQYF.

The chain employs TRBV6-6 and TRBJ1-6, with D perhaps TRBD1 (5 bases). Per germline, CDR1 MNHNY and CDR2 SVGAGI (reference sequence). The CDR3 is 17 residues long. V gave up 7 bases and J gave up 0 bases, with 16 bases separating them. This chain's CDR3 is CASIQGIGSSYNSPLHF. The CDR3 DNA follows: TGTGCCAGCATCCAGGGAATAGGCAGCTCCTATAATTCACCCCTCCACTTT.

This clonotype has only a few counts. V gene TRBV18 combines with J gene TRBJ1-2; 8 bases match TRBD1. This CDR3 has 18 amino acids. The germline CDR1 and CDR2 sequences are KGHSH and LQKENI. The J segment lost 4 bases and the V segment lost 3 bases, leaving 16 bases of the junction unmatched. In DNA form, the CDR3 reads TGTGCCAGCTCACCTTCCGGACAGGGAAGGCTCGCCCTCTATGGCTACACCTTC. It translates to CASSPSGQGRLALYGYTF.

The chain is built from TRBV2 and TRBJ1-5, with D possibly matching TRBD1 (6 bases). V was clipped by 1 base and J by 6 bases, with 13 bases between them. Germline CDR1 reads SNHLY; CDR2 reads FYNNEI. This CDR3 spans 15 amino acids. CDR3 protein: CASSEDRGAGQPQHF. DNA of the CDR3: TGTGCCAGCAGTGAAGACCGGGGGGCTGGTCAGCCCCAGCATTTT.

This clonotype occurred many times. The J gene is TRBJ2-5, the V gene TRBV7-8, with D possibly TRBD1 on 6 matching bases. The CDR3 has 19 amino acids. Deletions cut 5 bases from V and 2 bases from J, with 27 bases between. In germline, CDR1 is SGHVS, CDR2 FQNEAQ. The chain's CDR3 is CASSLSWSPTARGQETQYF. The CDR3 coding sequence is TGTGCCAGCAGCCTAAGTTGGTCGCCAACGGCCAGGGGACAAGAGACCCAGTACTTC.

V and J are TRBV9 and TRBJ1-5; D remains unclear. In germline, CDR1 is SGDLS, CDR2 YYNGEE. The ends were cut back, 3 bases at V and 5 bases at J, with 12 bases in the middle. The CDR3 length is 14 residues. The CDR3, as DNA: TGTGCCAGCAGCGAGGGAGGATGGGATCAGCCCCAGCATTTT. Encoded protein: CASSEGGWDQPQHF.

There are a few counts of this clonotype. The chain couples TRBV4-1 to TRBJ2-5; TRBD2 is a possible D gene (7 bases). The CDR3 contains 16 residues. Germline lookup yields CDR1 MGHRA and CDR2 YSYEKL. Between the trimmed V and J ends, which lost 4 bases and 4 bases, there was a span of 19 bases. The CDR3: CASSLRNSGEGETQYF. CDR3 bases: TGCGCCAGCAGCCTCAGAAATTCAGGGGAGGGAGAGACCCAGTACTTC.

This clonotype was recorded at least ten times. The V and J genes are TRBV7-2 and TRBJ1-6, with D perhaps matching TRBD1 (5 bases). CDR3 length: 17 amino acids. The germline V gene encodes CDR1 SGHTA and CDR2 FQGNSA. The V end lost 3 bases, the J end lost 7 bases, and 19 bases lay between the germline ends. In DNA form, the CDR3 reads TGTGCCAGCAGCTTCAGGAGGGGCCTTTGGATGAATTCACCCCTCCACTTT. It specifies CASSFRRGLWMNSPLHF.

The chain uses TRBV4-3 and TRBJ2-1; 8 bases are shared with TRBD1. The germline V gene encodes CDR1 LGHNA and CDR2 YSLEER. V gave up 2 bases and J gave up 3 bases; unmatched junction bases: 6. The CDR3 runs 16 residues. Written as DNA, the CDR3 is TGCGCCAGCAGCCAACCCCAGGGGGCGGACTACAATGAGCAGTTCTTC. Amino acid sequence: CASSQPQGADYNEQFF.

This chain uses TRBV5-1 with TRBJ1-6; 8 bases agree with TRBD1. Trimming took 5 bases from V and 5 from J; bases not matched to a gene: 12. The CDR3 is made up of 17 amino acids. The V gene's germline CDR1 is SGHRS and CDR2 YFSETQ. CDR3 in DNA: TGCGCCAGCAGGCGAGGAGGACAGGGCGTCGATAATTCACCCCTCCACTTT. It translates to CASRRGGQGVDNSPLHF.

The V gene is TRBV20-1, the J gene TRBJ1-1, with D possibly matching TRBD1 (6 bases). V lost 6 bases and J lost 5, with 16 bases in between. In germline, CDR1 is DFQATT, CDR2 SNEGSKA (reference sequence). The CDR3 spans 13 residues. The CDR3 is CSATQGFGTEAFF. The CDR3 coding sequence is TGCAGTGCCACACAGGGATTTGGTACTGAAGCTTTCTTT.

J is TRBJ2-7 and V is TRBV29-1; D is possibly TRBD2 (6 bases). Germline V lookup: CDR1 SQVTM, CDR2 ANQGSEA. Trimming took off 5 bases at V and 3 bases at J, with 14 bases between the two ends. The CDR3 spans 13 residues. The CDR3 DNA is TGCAGCGTTTTAGCGGCTAGCCACTACGAGCAGTACTTC. This gives the protein CSVLAASHYEQYF.

The chain links TRBV6-1 to TRBJ2-3; D might be TRBD2 (7 bases). Germline values: CDR1 MNHNS, CDR2 SASEGT. Deletions cut 0 bases from V and 6 bases from J, with 16 bases between. CDR3 length: 16 amino acids. The CDR3 bases are TGTGCCAGCAGTGAAGCAGGGGTGGGGGGGCATGATACGCAGTATTTT. It specifies CASSEAGVGGHDTQYF.